Below, one T cell receptor beta chain is given with its context. Its specificity is unknown. This entry is derived from a study of shared clonotypes between healthy human individuals. Study in general: A donor's plate count was three for CD4 naive and three for CD4 memory; CD8 naive had two and CD8 memory one. General study points: The study found lower generation probabilities in non-shared clonotypes than in those shared by all four donors. Deeper or shallower sequencing was expected to change how clonotypes are shared among donors.

The naive CD8 fraction comprised CD45RO-negative cells positively selected for CCR7 and excluded terminally differentiated effector memory CD45RA+ cells. The run depth of the assay was deep. The repertoire was sequenced with immunoSEQ multiplex PCR; TCRdb's copy has only in-frame clones and lacks some. Seen here are about 1,900,000 clones, less than 95% observed once, and the top ten hold around 1.2%. From germline, CDR1 is MNHGY and CDR2 SAAAGT. The CDR3 runs 16 residues. Trimming pared 0 bases from V and 5 bases from J, leaving 14 bases between. The rearrangement links TRBV6-8 to TRBJ1-5, with D unclear. The sequence was obtained from a man aged 18 to 30 in good health. Sequencing used naive CD8+ T cells sorted from blood. The CDR3 DNA reads TGTGCCAGCAGTTACTCAGATACAAGATGGGATCAGCCCCAGCATTTT. It is translated as CASSYSDTRWDQPQHF.